One TCR beta chain is described in this entry. What it recognizes is unknown. From germline, CDR1 is MRHNA and CDR2 SNTAGT. Trimming took 7 bases from V and 7 from J, leaving 13 bases between them. The CDR3 length is 13 residues. TCRdb called the reads again in MiXCR, with one record for every CDR3 protein. The sample includes around 900,000 distinct CDR3 sequences, less than 40% seen only once; the top ten take over 13%. The data are from a study of T cell repertoires in cytomegalovirus infection. Study-wide context: Well-studied HLA-B-restricted CMV epitopes were used in the study alongside recently identified HLA-C-restricted ones. Through public TCR beta signatures, both CMV infection and matching HLA type were indicated. Study observations and caveats: Identification of carriers of CMV plus the relevant HLA was achieved through cumulative public TCR beta family frequency. Ex vivo, HLA-C-restricted CMV-specific TCR beta clonotypes prevailed over the rest of the response.

This clonotype originated in a human donor in good health (CMV status not recorded). Some clones in this sample may be carry-over from other donors' samples. V is TRBV6-4 and J is TRBJ2-2; D possibly corresponds to TRBD2 (5 bases). Material: cultured CD8+ T cells from PBMCs, obtained from culture after CMV antigen stimulation. The DNA for the CDR3 is TGTGCCAGCAAGAATCGGGGTATCGGGGAGCTGTTTTTT. It translates to CASKNRGIGELFF.